The 14 T cell receptor beta chains below were found in one sample sequenced in a study of cytomegalovirus exposure and HLA in healthy donors. The assay was immunoSEQ multiplex PCR, and TCRdb's table has in-frame clones only and misses some. This sample yields some 180,000 clones, of which about 81% are seen a single time; around 1.2% belongs to the top ten. The sample comprised PBMCs. These receptors came from a woman in her twenties or thirties in good health and CMV-seronegative.

This chain joins TRBV25-1 and TRBJ2-5; 12 positions agree with TRBD1. The germline gives CDR1 MGHDK, CDR2 SYGVNS. The CDR3 has 17 residues. The trim removed 1 base at V and 5 bases at J, leaving 8 bases unmatched. The CDR3 here is CASSEFGTGGGSETQYF. The CDR3 coding sequence is TGTGCCAGCAGTGAATTTGGGACAGGGGGCGGGAGCGAGACCCAGTACTTC.

The V call is TRBV28, the J call TRBJ2-4, with TRBD1 identical over 9 bases. CDR3 length: 18 amino acids. Trimming at V came to 3 bases and at J to 0 bases, leaving 9 bases not matched to a gene. CDR1 is MDHEN and CDR2 is SYDVKM in the germline V gene. CDR3 nucleotides: TGTGCCAGCAGTTTCCCACCCACAGGGGGCCGAGCCAAAAACATTCAGTACTTC. Its protein product is CASSFPPTGGRAKNIQYF. The full variable domain, its missing parts supplied by reference TRBV28 and TRBJ2-4, is DVKVTQSSRYLVKRTGEKVFLECVQDMDHENMFWYRQDPGLGLRLIYFSYDVKMKEKGDIPEGYSVSREKKERFSLILESASTNQTSMYLCASSFPPTGGRAKNIQYFGAGTRLSVL.

This clone turned up a few times. J is TRBJ1-2 and V is TRBV19; D uncertain. The CDR3 is 14 residues long. From germline, CDR1 is LNHDA and CDR2 SQIVND (reference sequence). Trimming stripped 7 bases from V and 8 bases from J, with 20 bases between. The DNA of the CDR3 is TGTGCCAGTAACTCGGCAAGCATAAGCGGAGGCTACACCTTC. Protein product: CASNSASISGGYTF.

In its sample, this clone was seen a few times. The chain employs TRBV5-1 and TRBJ2-5, with a possible D match to TRBD1 (5 bases). The CDR3 extends over 13 amino acids. CDR1 and CDR2 (germline): SGHRS, YFSETQ. Trimming shortened V by 5 bases and J by 1 base, and 9 bases separated the two germline ends. CDR3 protein: CASRQTAQETQYF. The CDR3 nucleotides read TGCGCCAGCAGGCAGACAGCCCAAGAGACCCAGTACTTC.

The chain links TRBV6-1 to TRBJ1-6; no reliable D call. The germline V gene has CDR1 MNHNS and CDR2 SASEGT. The V end was cut by 7 bases, the J end by 9 bases, with 13 bases between. There are 13 residues in the CDR3. CDR3 in amino acids: CASTSGKSSPLHF. The CDR3 bases are TGTGCCAGCACTAGTGGTAAGAGTTCACCCCTCCACTTT.

This clone was found once. The chain joins TRBV6-1 to TRBJ2-7; 13 bases match TRBD2. V dropped 6 bases and J dropped 6; count of bases not matched to a gene: 5. The CDR3 consists of 14 residues. From germline, CDR1 is MNHNS and CDR2 SASEGT. CDR3 protein: CASRAGTSGTEQYF. The CDR3, as DNA: TGTGCCAGCAGGGCGGGGACTAGCGGGACCGAGCAGTACTTC.

This clone was recorded only once. CDR3 DNA sequence: TGTGCCAGCACCCCGACAGGGGAGCGCAATCAGCCCCAGCATTTT. This encodes CASTPTGERNQPQHF. The V and J genes are TRBV6-1 and TRBJ1-5, with 8 bases identical to TRBD1. Per the germline V gene, CDR1 is MNHNS and CDR2 is SASEGT. V gave up 7 bases and J gave up 2 bases; unmatched junction bases: 7. The CDR3 extends over 15 amino acids.

This clone appeared a few times. This chain joins TRBV2 and TRBJ1-6; D is uncertain. Trimming removed 5 bases at V and 9 bases at J, with 14 bases between. The CDR3 runs 14 residues. CDR1 SNHLY and CDR2 FYNNEI come from the germline V gene. The CDR3 loop is CASSPGVIGSPLHF. The CDR3 nucleotides are TGTGCCAGCAGTCCCGGGGTGATTGGTTCACCCCTCCACTTT.

The CDR3: CASSMGGDRGAYEQYF. CDR3 nucleotide sequence: TGTGCCAGTAGTATGGGTGGCGACCGGGGAGCCTACGAGCAGTACTTC. This chain connects TRBV19 to TRBJ2-7, with D possibly being TRBD2 (5 bases). Germline CDR1 LNHDA, CDR2 SQIVND (reference sequence). Trimming removed 3 bases at V and 2 bases at J, with 17 bases between. The CDR3 loop spans 16 amino acids. Full variable domain (remainder filled in from reference TRBV19 and TRBJ2-7): DGGITQSPKYLFRKEGQNVTLSCEQNLNHDAMYWYRQDPGQGLRLIYYSQIVNDFQKGDIAEGYSVSREKKESFPLTVTSAQKNPTAFYLCASSMGGDRGAYEQYFGPGTRLTVT.

This clone was picked up a small number of times. The V and J genes are TRBV6-5 and TRBJ1-5, with a possible D match to TRBD1 (5 bases). The CDR3 loop spans 14 amino acids. Germline V gene data show CDR1 as MNHEY and CDR2 as SVGAGI. V was trimmed by 6 bases and J by 10 bases, leaving 19 bases between them. The CDR3 DNA reads as TGTGCCAGCAGACGCGACAGCCTTAAGGGTCCCCAGCATTTT. Encoded protein: CASRRDSLKGPQHF.

The chain employs TRBV7-8 and TRBJ1-1; D is ambiguous. The germline V and J ends were trimmed by 0 bases and 1 base, with 6 bases remaining between them. The CDR3 has 14 amino acids. Germline V gene lookup returns CDR1 SGHVS and CDR2 FQNEAQ. The CDR3 coding sequence is TGTGCCAGCAGCTTAGCGAGTCGGAACACTGAAGCTTTCTTT. Protein sequence: CASSLASRNTEAFF.

The chain employs TRBV28 and TRBJ1-2; 7 bases match TRBD1. From germline, CDR1 is MDHEN and CDR2 SYDVKM. Trimming removed 6 bases from V and 1 base from J; junction bases left unmatched: 11. The length of the CDR3 is 16 residues. The CDR3 bases are TGTGCCAGCAGCCCCTCGGGACAGCCCTTTAACTATGGCTACACCTTC. It is translated as CASSPSGQPFNYGYTF.

V is TRBV14 and J is TRBJ2-2, with TRBD2 identical over 7 bases. Losses at the gene ends were 2 bases for V and 5 bases for J; bases not matched to a gene: 5. The CDR3 is made up of 15 amino acids. Germline CDR1 and CDR2: SGHDN and FVKESK. CDR3: CASSQSTSATGELFF. The CDR3 coding sequence is TGTGCCAGCAGCCAAAGCACTAGCGCGACCGGGGAGCTGTTTTTT.

This chain links TRBV5-4 with TRBJ2-2; possibly TRBD1 for D (5 bases). CDR3 length equals 14 residues. Germline-derived CDR1 and CDR2 are SGHNT and YYREEE (reference sequence). V was clipped by 5 bases and J by 1 base, with 9 bases between them. CDR3 nucleotide sequence: TGTGCCAGCAGGAAGACAGTGAACACCGGGGAGCTGTTTTTT. Translation gives CASRKTVNTGELFF.